These T cell receptor beta chains were read from a single sample in a study of blood T cell repertoires in COVID-19. TCRdb's table, derived via immunoSEQ multiplex PCR, lists solely in-frame clones and lacks some. This sample carries approximately 100,000 clones, roughly 84% of them seen once, and the ten largest clones take around 16%. Sequenced input: peripheral blood. These receptors were collected from a woman in her fifties or sixties with acute or convalescent COVID-19. Each CDR3 is given with its conserved first and last residue. The D gene is left open where the match is weak. Size values are once, few and many counts, or a class for expanded clones, and some rows have none.

abundance,v_gene,d_gene,j_gene,CDR3aa,CDR3nt
.,TRBV13,.,TRBJ1-2,CASSLGGDHGYTF,TGTGCCAGCAGCTTGGGAGGTGATCATGGCTACACCTTC
.,TRBV28,TRBD1,TRBJ1-2,CASRLGQGATGYTF,TGTGCCAGCAGATTGGGACAGGGGGCAACTGGCTACACCTTC
.,TRBV5-4,.,TRBJ1-1,CASSTKKSVEAFF,TGTGCCAGCAGTACGAAGAAGTCAGTTGAAGCTTTCTTT
.,TRBV2,.,TRBJ2-1,CASIKTGSYNEQFF,TGTGCCAGCATTAAGACAGGCTCCTACAATGAGCAGTTCTTC
.,TRBV2,TRBD1,TRBJ1-5,CASSELTGAVDQPQHF,TGTGCCAGCAGTGAACTTACAGGGGCGGTCGATCAGCCCCAGCATTTT
.,TRBV3-1/TRBV3-2,TRBD1,TRBJ2-6,CASGQGAGSGANVLTF,TGTGCCAGCGGACAGGGGGCAGGTTCCGGGGCCAACGTCCTGACTTTC
.,TRBV28,TRBD1,TRBJ1-4,CASSSPGTGDEKLFF,TGTGCCAGCAGCTCCCCCGGGACAGGGGATGAAAAACTGTTTTTT
.,TRBV19,.,TRBJ1-1,CASSIRGSDTEAFF,TGTGCCAGTAGTATAAGGGGGAGCGACACTGAAGCTTTCTTT
once,TRBV3-1/TRBV3-2,.,TRBJ2-1,CASSQNAAGFGNEQFF,TGTGCCAGCAGCCAAAATGCCGCGGGGTTTGGCAATGAGCAGTTCTTC
.,TRBV4-2,.,TRBJ1-2,CASSQDHNTENYGYTF,TGTGCCAGCAGCCAAGATCATAACACAGAGAACTATGGCTACACCTTC
few,TRBV28,TRBD1,TRBJ1-2,CASRIDRGTNYGYTF,TGTGCCAGCAGAATTGACAGGGGGACTAACTATGGCTACACCTTC
.,TRBV19,.,TRBJ2-3,CASAGDSTDTQYF,TGTGCCAGCGCCGGGGATAGCACAGATACGCAGTATTTT
.,TRBV5-1,TRBD1,TRBJ2-3,CASSLQGASTDTQYF,TGCGCCAGCAGCTTACAGGGGGCTAGCACAGATACGCAGTATTTT
.,TRBV11-2,TRBD1,TRBJ1-5,CASSFGTGDQPQHF,TGTGCCAGCAGCTTCGGGACAGGGGACCAGCCCCAGCATTTT
.,TRBV7-9,.,TRBJ2-7,CASSPREASYEQYF,TGTGCCAGCAGCCCTCGGGAAGCTTCCTACGAGCAGTACTTC
.,TRBV18,.,TRBJ1-5,CASSPRGEGYQPQHF,TGTGCCAGCTCACCACGCGGGGAGGGGTATCAGCCCCAGCATTTT
.,TRBV6-5,.,TRBJ1-5,CASSYQTDSSNQPQHF,TGTGCCAGCAGTTACCAGACTGACTCTAGCAATCAGCCCCAGCATTTT